A selection of T cell receptor beta chains follows, all from one sample in a study of cytomegalovirus exposure and HLA in healthy donors. The protocol was immunoSEQ multiplex PCR, while the TCRdb copy is restricted to in-frame clones and leaves out a portion. The table records about 21,000 clones, about 77% of them present only once. Source material: PBMCs. The receptors stem from a man aged 55 to 70 in good health and CMV-seronegative. Each CDR3 is given with its conserved first and last residue. The D gene is left open where the match is weak. Clone sizes are given selectively: once, few, many, or a class where the clone is expanded.

length	V	size	D	J	DNA	CDR3
17	TRBV7-2	NA	NA	TRBJ1-6	TGTGCCAGCAGCTTATCCCGTTTTAGCTCCTATAATTCACCCCTCCACTTT	CASSLSRFSSYNSPLHF
16	TRBV4-1	few	NA	TRBJ1-1	TGCGCCAGCAGCCAAGAGGGCAGGGGCCTGAACACTGAAGCTTTCTTT	CASSQEGRGLNTEAFF
17	TRBV28	NA	TRBD2	TRBJ2-3	TGTGCCAGCAGCCGGTCGGGACTAGCGGGAGGTTTGGATACGCAGTATTTT	CASSRSGLAGGLDTQYF
15	TRBV4-1	NA	NA	TRBJ2-7	TGCGCCAGCAGCCGCACAGGCGCAAGATCCTACGAGCAGTACTTC	CASSRTGARSYEQYF
16	TRBV6-5	NA	TRBD1	TRBJ1-2	TGTGCCAGCAGTTACAGGCAGGGGGGTTCCAACGGCGGCTACACCTTC	CASSYRQGGSNGGYTF
16	TRBV11-2	once	NA	TRBJ1-4	TGTGCCAGCGGCCTGCGGGGATTGCTAACTAATGAAAAACTGTTTTTT	CASGLRGLLTNEKLFF
15	TRBV5-4	NA	TRBD2	TRBJ2-2	TGTGCCAGCAGCACTGGACTAGCTGACACCGGGGAGCTGTTTTTT	CASSTGLADTGELFF
14	TRBV18	NA	TRBD2	TRBJ2-1	TGTGCCAGCTCACGGGGGGGCTCCTACAATGAGCAGTTCTTC	CASSRGGSYNEQFF
20	TRBV4-1	NA	TRBD2	TRBJ2-2	TGCGCCAGCAGCCACTCCCCCTTAAGACTAGCGGTACCTAAGAGGGGGGAGCTGTTTTTT	CASSHSPLRLAVPKRGELFF
15	TRBV5-6	NA	NA	TRBJ1-1	TGTGCCAGCAGCTTGTTGGCAGGGTGGAACACTGAAGCTTTCTTT	CASSLLAGWNTEAFF
14	TRBV19	NA	NA	TRBJ2-3	TGTGCCAGTAGTATAGCAGGGGGCACAGATACGCAGTATTTT	CASSIAGGTDTQYF
15	TRBV7-2	once	TRBD1	TRBJ2-7	TGTGCCAGCAGACCAGGGGGCTCAAACTCCTACGAGCAGTACTTC	CASRPGGSNSYEQYF
15	TRBV5-1	NA	NA	TRBJ1-1	TGCGCCAGCAGCTTGGCCTCTGGCGGGAACACTGAAGCTTTCTTT	CASSLASGGNTEAFF
16	TRBV27	once	NA	TRBJ2-7	TGTGCCAGCAGTTTCACCACAGGGAAAAGCTCCTACGAGCAGTACTTC	CASSFTTGKSSYEQYF
16	TRBV7-2	NA	TRBD2	TRBJ2-1	TGTGCCAGCAGCTTTGGACTAGCGGTAGCCTACAATGAGCAGTTCTTC	CASSFGLAVAYNEQFF
17	TRBV2	NA	TRBD1	TRBJ1-4	TGTGCCAGCAGTGAAAGGGGACAGGGTACCTTAAGGGAAAAACTGTTTTTT	CASSERGQGTLREKLFF
14	TRBV28	NA	TRBD1	TRBJ2-7	TGTGCCAGCAGTATCCCCGGGACAGGCTACGAGCAGTACTTC	CASSIPGTGYEQYF
16	TRBV19	NA	NA	TRBJ2-1	TGTGCCAGTAGTAAGCAAAGAGGGACAACCTACAATGAGCAGTTCTTC	CASSKQRGTTYNEQFF
16	TRBV9	NA	TRBD2	TRBJ2-2	TGTGCCAGCAGCGTAGTCTCAGCGGGAGGTACCGGGGAGCTGTTTTTT	CASSVVSAGGTGELFF
13	TRBV15	NA	TRBD2	TRBJ2-7	TGTGCCACCAGCAGAGAAGCGGGATACGAGCAGTACTTC	CATSREAGYEQYF
16	TRBV12-5	NA	NA	TRBJ2-6	TGTGCTAGTGGGCCCTATGCCCCCTCTGGGGCCAACGTCCTGACTTTC	CASGPYAPSGANVLTF
17	TRBV5-1	NA	TRBD2	TRBJ2-5	TGCGCCAGCAGCTTGTTGCTAGCGGGGGGTGGTGCAGAGACCCAGTACTTC	CASSLLLAGGGAETQYF
13	TRBV19	few	NA	TRBJ2-2	TGTGCCAGTAGTATTTGGGAGGCCGGGGAGCTGTTTTTT	CASSIWEAGELFF
14	TRBV18	few	TRBD1	TRBJ2-7	TGTGCCAGCTCACCGCCGGGACAGAGATACGAGCAGTACTTC	CASSPPGQRYEQYF